Shown below are 27 T cell receptor beta chains from a single sample sequenced in a study of cytomegalovirus exposure and HLA in healthy donors. The PCR contained 60 Vbeta and 13 Jbeta primers. Sequencing was performed with immunoSEQ multiplex PCR; in TCRdb, only in-frame clones are kept and a portion is missing. The sample includes 80,000 to 95,000 clones, about 74% of them seen just once. The sequenced material came from PBMCs. The receptors derive from a woman in her 50s in good health and CMV-seropositive.

This clone was counted between two and nine times. This chain joins TRBV27 and TRBJ2-5, with D hard to call. Trimming cost V 3 bases and J 4 bases, with 15 bases left between them. CDR3 size: 15 residues. From germline, CDR1 is MNHEY and CDR2 SMNVEV (reference sequence). This CDR3 reads CASSFAAGLGETQYF. Here the CDR3 DNA reads TGTGCCAGCAGTTTTGCCGCCGGTCTTGGAGAGACCCAGTACTTC.

The V and J genes are TRBV9 and TRBJ1-1; D gene ambiguous. This CDR3 comprises 15 residues. Trimming cost V 0 bases and J 8 bases, with 17 bases left between them. Per germline, CDR1 SGDLS and CDR2 YYNGEE. The CDR3 region is CASSVAVRGGEEAFF. Written as DNA, the CDR3 is TGTGCCAGCAGCGTAGCCGTGCGGGGAGGTGAAGAAGCTTTCTTT. Filled out from reference TRBV9 and TRBJ1-1, the complete variable domain reads DSGVTQTPKHLITATGQRVTLRCSPRSGDLSVYWYQQSLDQGLQFLIQYYNGEERAKGNILERFSAQQFPDLHSELNLSSLELGDSALYFCASSVAVRGGEEAFFGQGTRLTVV.

This clone has more than one count but fewer than ten. This chain joins TRBV19 and TRBJ2-2, with 9 bases fitting TRBD1. The V gene end was trimmed by 4 bases and the J gene end by 6 bases; junction bases not matched to a gene: 6. Germline loops: CDR1 LNHDA, CDR2 SQIVND (reference sequence). This CDR3 is built from 15 residues. The CDR3 DNA sequence: TGTGCCAGTAGTACGGGGACAGGGAGAGCCGGGGAGCTGTTTTTT. This translates into CASSTGTGRAGELFF.

The CDR3 sequence: CASSLRGGRPLTDTQYF. The CDR3 region has the DNA TGTGCCAGCAGTCTAAGAGGCGGGAGGCCTCTCACAGATACGCAGTATTTT. The chain has TRBV28 and TRBJ2-3; 8 bases are shared with TRBD2. The CDR3 sequence is 17 residues long. The trim removed 5 bases at V and 2 bases at J, leaving 12 bases unmatched. The germline V gene has CDR1 MDHEN and CDR2 SYDVKM.

This clone was observed a handful of times. The rearrangement joins TRBV10-2 to TRBJ2-1; tentative D call: TRBD1 (6 bases). The CDR3 is 15 amino acids. Trimming pared 6 bases from V and 4 bases from J, leaving 16 bases between. Germline loops: CDR1 WSHSY, CDR2 SAAADI. The CDR3 DNA follows: TGCGCCAGCAGGAACAGGGAATCGGGTTACAATGAGCAGTTCTTC. Translated, it gives CASRNRESGYNEQFF.

The genes are TRBV15 and TRBJ2-7; D is perhaps TRBD1 (5 bases). V lost 0 bases and J 0 bases, leaving 15 bases between the germline ends. This CDR3 spans 17 amino acids. The germline V gene encodes CDR1 LNHNV and CDR2 YYDKDF (reference sequence). The CDR3 spells CATSRDVFGHGSYEQYF. CDR3 nucleotides: TGTGCCACCAGCAGAGATGTCTTTGGACATGGCTCCTACGAGCAGTACTTC.

The chain carries TRBV18 and TRBJ2-1; D is uncertain. The V gene's germline CDR1 is KGHSH and CDR2 LQKENI. There are 15 residues in the CDR3. V was clipped by 2 bases and J by 0 bases, with 8 bases between them. The CDR3 DNA follows: TGTGCCAGCTCACCAGGAGACCCCTCCTACAATGAGCAGTTCTTC. Translated, it gives CASSPGDPSYNEQFF.

The chain employs TRBV6-4 and TRBJ2-3, with 9 bases lining up with TRBD2. The V segment lost 8 bases and the J segment 1 base; nucleotides outside the gene matches: 7. From germline, CDR1 is MRHNA and CDR2 SNTAGT. The CDR3 totals 15 residues. This chain's CDR3 is CASAAREGGTDTQYF. The CDR3 region has the DNA TGTGCCAGCGCTGCGCGGGAGGGCGGCACAGATACGCAGTATTTT.

The chain is built from TRBV19 and TRBJ2-7; D uncertain. The CDR3 consists of 12 residues. Trimming took 5 bases from V and 6 from J, leaving 11 bases between them. In germline, CDR1 is LNHDA, CDR2 SQIVND (reference sequence). The CDR3 region is CASSETSAEQYF. The DNA for the CDR3 is TGTGCCAGTAGTGAGACTTCTGCCGAGCAGTACTTC.

The genes are TRBV5-5 and TRBJ2-7; D is unresolved. The V end was cut by 0 bases, the J end by 3 bases, with 7 bases between. The germline gives CDR1 SGHKS, CDR2 YYEKEE (reference sequence). This CDR3 has 13 amino acids. CDR3 region: CASSLAQVYEQYF. The CDR3 DNA reads TGTGCCAGCAGCTTGGCTCAGGTCTACGAGCAGTACTTC.

Only a few counts were recorded for this clone. The genes are TRBV5-4 and TRBJ2-1; the match to TRBD2 covers 12 bases. This CDR3 has 15 amino acids. CDR1 SGHNT and CDR2 YYREEE come from the germline V gene (reference sequence). The ends lost 2 bases at V and 7 bases at J; junction bases unmatched: 4. CDR3 DNA: TGTGCCAGCAGCTTAACTAGCGGGAGGTCAAATGAGCAGTTCTTC. Protein sequence: CASSLTSGRSNEQFF.

The chain combines TRBV13 with TRBJ1-2, with D perhaps matching TRBD1 (5 bases). The CDR3 length is 13 residues. Germline values: CDR1 PRHDT, CDR2 FYEKMQ (reference sequence). V was clipped by 5 bases and J by 4 bases, with 11 bases between them. The CDR3 bases are TGTGCCAGCAGCACCCCCGGGGGCTATGGCTACACCTTC. It specifies CASSTPGGYGYTF.

This clone was seen a few times. The chain combines TRBV28 with TRBJ2-3; 8 nucleotides align to TRBD2. The CDR3 extends over 15 amino acids. V shed 6 bases, J shed 0 bases, and the junction held 5 bases outside the gene matches. CDR1 is MDHEN and CDR2 is SYDVKM in the germline V gene. The CDR3 bases are TGTGCCAGCAGCGGACTAGCAGCTAGCACAGATACGCAGTATTTT. The encoded protein is CASSGLAASTDTQYF. Based on the CDR3 plus reference TRBV28 and TRBJ2-3, the full variable domain is DVKVTQSSRYLVKRTGEKVFLECVQDMDHENMFWYRQDPGLGLRLIYFSYDVKMKEKGDIPEGYSVSREKKERFSLILESASTNQTSMYLCASSGLAASTDTQYFGPGTRLTVL.

A few counts support this clone. V and J are TRBV6-5 and TRBJ2-7, with 8 bases matching TRBD1. The CDR3 runs to 16 residues. CDR1 is MNHEY, CDR2 SVGAGI, per germline. V trimming: 2 bases; J trimming: 2 bases; junction bases outside the gene matches: 8. In nucleotides, the CDR3 is TGTGCCAGCAGTTACCACCGGACAGGGAGAGCCTACGAGCAGTACTTC. The encoded protein is CASSYHRTGRAYEQYF.

The rearrangement links TRBV9 to TRBJ2-7; 8 bases are a match to TRBD2. CDR1 is SGDLS, CDR2 YYNGEE, per germline. Trimming took 0 bases from V and 2 from J; bases not matched to a gene: 4. The CDR3 contains 15 residues. Here the CDR3 reads CASSVGSGGPYEQYF. The DNA of the CDR3 is TGTGCCAGCAGCGTAGGGTCGGGAGGGCCCTACGAGCAGTACTTC.

This clone appeared once. CDR3 bases: TGTGCCAGCAGCCCTAGTCCCCAGGGGGGTTCTGAAAAACTGTTTTTT. It is translated as CASSPSPQGGSEKLFF. This rearrangement joins TRBV13 to TRBJ1-4; 7 bases map to TRBD1. J lost 7 bases, V lost 5 bases, and 13 bases had no gene match. Germline values: CDR1 PRHDT, CDR2 FYEKMQ (reference sequence). The CDR3 loop spans 16 amino acids.

The rearrangement uses TRBV4-3 and TRBJ2-5; TRBD2 matches 12 bases. TRBJ2-7 explains the end of the DNA better; the J call may be wrong. CDR1 LGHNA and CDR2 YSLEER come from the germline V gene. The CDR3 spans 15 residues. The CDR3 DNA is TGCGCCAGCAGCCGCGGACTAGCGGGAATTTACGAGCAGTACTTC. Encoded protein: CASSRGLAGIYEQYF.

This clone showed up just a few times. V is TRBV9 and J is TRBJ2-2, with a possible D match to TRBD2 (6 bases). Between the trimmed V and J ends, which lost 7 bases and 5 bases, there was a span of 18 bases. CDR1 SGDLS and CDR2 YYNGEE come from the germline V gene. This CDR3 contains 15 residues. Here the CDR3 DNA reads TGTGCCAGCGGGGGTCGGAGGGATGCAACCGGGGAGCTGTTTTTT. It encodes CASGGRRDATGELFF. Combining the CDR3 with reference TRBV9 and TRBJ2-2 gives the whole variable domain DSGVTQTPKHLITATGQRVTLRCSPRSGDLSVYWYQQSLDQGLQFLIQYYNGEERAKGNILERFSAQQFPDLHSELNLSSLELGDSALYFCASGGRRDATGELFFGEGSRLTVL.

The CDR3: CASSPTVGGSSYNEQFF. CDR3 nucleotide sequence: TGTGCCAGCAGCCCCACTGTCGGGGGAAGCTCCTACAATGAGCAGTTCTTC. The genes are TRBV7-7 and TRBJ2-1; D is possibly TRBD2 (6 bases). Per the germline V gene, CDR1 is SSHAT and CDR2 is FNYEAQ (reference sequence). CDR3 size: 17 residues. The ends were cut back, 5 bases at V and 0 bases at J, with 17 bases in the middle.

The CDR3: CASSRGQGYTGELFF. Written as DNA, the CDR3 is TGTGCCAGCAGCCGGGGACAGGGCTACACCGGGGAGCTGTTTTTT. The chain couples TRBV7-9 to TRBJ2-2; 9 bases are shared with TRBD1. The CDR3 has 15 amino acids. V lost 5 bases to trimming and J lost 3 bases; unmatched junction nucleotides: 4. Looked up from germline, CDR1 is SEHNR and CDR2 is FQNEAQ (reference sequence).

This clone was picked up a small number of times. The V gene is TRBV19, the J gene TRBJ2-1; maybe TRBD1 (5 bases). This CDR3 region has 14 residues. The germline gives CDR1 LNHDA, CDR2 SQIVND (reference sequence). The V and J ends lost 5 bases and 7 bases respectively, with 15 bases between them. The CDR3 DNA reads TGTGCCAGTAGTCCGGCAGGGTTGGGGAATGAGCAGTTCTTC. Encoded protein: CASSPAGLGNEQFF.

The chain has TRBV7-9 and TRBJ2-3; D is possibly TRBD1 (5 bases). The CDR3 consists of 14 residues. The V end lost 3 bases, the J end lost 1 base, and 8 bases lay between the germline ends. In germline, CDR1 is SEHNR, CDR2 FQNEAQ (reference sequence). The CDR3 nucleotides are TGTGCCAGCAGCTTCTCGACAGGCACAGATACGCAGTATTTT. This gives the protein CASSFSTGTDTQYF.

The chain joins TRBV7-6 to TRBJ2-1; a weak D match, TRBD2 (7 bases). The V gene's germline CDR1 is SGHVS and CDR2 FNYEAQ. This CDR3 spans 16 amino acids. V shed 1 base and J shed 3 bases, with 13 bases lying between them. In DNA form, the CDR3 reads TGTGCCAGCAGCTTAGTGACCGGGGGGCTCTACAATGAGCAGTTCTTC. Its translation is CASSLVTGGLYNEQFF.

The chain carries TRBV25-1 and TRBJ2-3, with D perhaps TRBD1 (6 bases). V was trimmed by 9 bases and J by 6 bases, leaving 13 bases between them. Germline V gene sequence: CDR1 MGHDK, CDR2 SYGVNS. This CDR3 has 12 amino acids. CDR3 residues: CASGTLEDTQYF. CDR3 coding DNA: TGTGCCAGTGGGACACTGGAGGATACGCAGTATTTT.

Only one count was recorded for this clone. The chain uses TRBV10-3 and TRBJ2-2; possible D gene TRBD2, 7 bases. Deletions cut 10 bases from V and 5 bases from J, with 20 bases between. The CDR3 contains 15 residues. Per germline, CDR1 ENHRY and CDR2 SYGVKD. The DNA of the CDR3 is TGTGCCACCTTTGCCCGGGGGGCGTTAACCGGGGAGCTGTTTTTT. Its protein product is CATFARGALTGELFF.

This chain uses TRBV9 with TRBJ2-3, with TRBD2 matching 9 bases. The V gene's germline CDR1 is SGDLS and CDR2 YYNGEE. Unmatched junction bases numbered 9, after V lost 3 bases and J lost 4 bases. CDR3 length: 16 amino acids. The CDR3 region has the DNA TGTGCCAGCAGCGCGCTAGCGGGACTTGCTCCAGATACGCAGTATTTT. Encoded protein: CASSALAGLAPDTQYF.

The chain couples TRBV10-3 to TRBJ1-6, with D possibly being TRBD1 (5 bases). CDR3 length: 16 residues. Germline CDR1 is ENHRY and CDR2 is SYGVKD. Deletions cut 2 bases from V and 6 bases from J, with 14 bases between. CDR3: CAISEGRVLSNSPLHF. DNA of the CDR3: TGTGCCATCAGTGAGGGCAGGGTACTTAGTAATTCACCCCTCCACTTT.